The clone carrying this T cell receptor beta chain has at least ten counts. This entry belongs to a study of T cells in Graves' hyperthyroidism and ophthalmopathy. There were TCR beta CDR3 regions amplified from RNA transcripts. Carried out on the TCR CDR3, a first-round RT-PCR used the HTBI primer set. TCRdb ran MiXCR on the multiplex PCR reads and lists one entry per CDR3 protein. This sample carries hundreds of thousands of distinct CDR3 sequences, roughly 14% of them seen once, and the ten largest clones take approximately 13%. The length of the CDR3 is 12 residues. Trimming pared 7 bases from V and 0 bases from J, leaving 6 bases between. Germline-derived CDR1 and CDR2 are MDHEN and SYDVKM.

The sample was blood. The receptor's source is a young man with Graves' ophthalmopathy. This sequence joins TRBV28 and TRBJ1-1, with D hard to call. CDR3 loop: CASTSMNTEAFF. In nucleotides, the CDR3 is TGTGCCAGCACCTCCATGAACACTGAAGCTTTCTTT.